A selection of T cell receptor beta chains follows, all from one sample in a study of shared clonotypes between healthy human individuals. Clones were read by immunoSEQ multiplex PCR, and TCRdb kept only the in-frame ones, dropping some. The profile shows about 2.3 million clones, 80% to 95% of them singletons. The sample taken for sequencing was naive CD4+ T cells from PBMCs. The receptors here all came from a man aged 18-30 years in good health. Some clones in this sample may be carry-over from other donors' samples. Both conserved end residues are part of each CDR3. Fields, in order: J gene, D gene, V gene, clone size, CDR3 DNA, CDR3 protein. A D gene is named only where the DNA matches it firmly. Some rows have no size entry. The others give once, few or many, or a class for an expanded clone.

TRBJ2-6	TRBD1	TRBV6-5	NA	TGTGCCAGCAACAGGGGGGCGGTTGGGGCCAACGTCCTGACTTTC	CASNRGAVGANVLTF
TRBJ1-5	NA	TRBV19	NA	TGTGCCAGTAGTATACCGCGGGAAGGCGTTCAGCCCCAGCATTTT	CASSIPREGVQPQHF
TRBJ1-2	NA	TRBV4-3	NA	TGCGCCAGCAGCCCCGACATTGGGGGTCTTGATGGCTACACCTTC	CASSPDIGGLDGYTF
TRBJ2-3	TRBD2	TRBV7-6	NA	TGTGCCAGCAGCTGGATGGGACTAGCGGGTGGCACAGATACGCAGTATTTT	CASSWMGLAGGTDTQYF
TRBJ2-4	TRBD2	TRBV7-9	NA	TGTGCCAGCAGCCCGGCAGCGGGAGTCCCGTACTTC	CASSPAAGVPYF
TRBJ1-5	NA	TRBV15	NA	TGTGCCACCAGCAGAGATGGAGGGAATCAGCCCCAGCATTTT	CATSRDGGNQPQHF
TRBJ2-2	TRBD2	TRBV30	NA	TGTGCCTGGAGTGTAAGCTCTCGGACTAGCGGAGAGACCAACACCGGGGAGCTGTTTTTT	CAWSVSSRTSGETNTGELFF
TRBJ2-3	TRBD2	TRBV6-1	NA	TGTGCCAGCAGTGCACCTCCGGGACTAGCGGCCACAGATACGCAGTATTTT	CASSAPPGLAATDTQYF
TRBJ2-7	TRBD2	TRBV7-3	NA	TGTGCCAGCAGCTCCCAGGGGGGCGGGAGGGCCGCTTACGAGCAGTACTTC	CASSSQGGGRAAYEQYF
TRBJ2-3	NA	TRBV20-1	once	TGCAGTGCTAGGTTGATCGATACGCAGTATTTT	CSARLIDTQYF
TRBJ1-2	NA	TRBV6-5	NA	TGTGCCAGCAGTTCCGGGGGCGCAGACTATGGCTACACCTTC	CASSSGGADYGYTF
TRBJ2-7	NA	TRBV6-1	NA	TGTGCCAGCAGGGGGGACACCCCCTACGAGCAGTACTTC	CASRGDTPYEQYF
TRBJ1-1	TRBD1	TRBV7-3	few	TGTGCCAGCAGCTTACAGGGGGCAGAGACTGAAGCTTTCTTT	CASSLQGAETEAFF
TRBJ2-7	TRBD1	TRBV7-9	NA	TGTGCCAGCAGCCTGACCGGGGGACAGGCCTCCTACGAGCAGTACTTC	CASSLTGGQASYEQYF
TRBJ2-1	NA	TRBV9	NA	TGTGCCAGCAGCGTATTAGGCAGGGGCTACAATGAGCAGTTCTTC	CASSVLGRGYNEQFF
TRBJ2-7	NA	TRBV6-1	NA	TGTGCCAGCAGTAGCGGGCCCGCCTCCTACGAGCAGTACTTC	CASSSGPASYEQYF
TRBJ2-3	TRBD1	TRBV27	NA	TGTGCCAGCACCCGCAAGGGGGCCGGCACAGATACGCAGTATTTT	CASTRKGAGTDTQYF
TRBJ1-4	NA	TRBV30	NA	TGTGCCTGGGGGAAACCGGGCCTTAAAATAGAAAAACTGTTTTTT	CAWGKPGLKIEKLFF
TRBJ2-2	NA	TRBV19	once	TGTGCCAGCCAGTTAGGGGTTGGCACCGGGGAGCTGTTTTTT	CASQLGVGTGELFF
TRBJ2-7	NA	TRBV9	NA	TGTGCCAGCAGCGTAGACGGCGGGATAAGCTACGAGCAGTACTTC	CASSVDGGISYEQYF
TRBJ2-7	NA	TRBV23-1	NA	TGCGCCAGCAGTCAAACCACCCCCTCAGGGGACGAGCAGTACTTC	CASSQTTPSGDEQYF
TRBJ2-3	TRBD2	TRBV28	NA	TGTGCCAGCATCCCCTGGGGCGGGAGGACAGATACGCAGTATTTT	CASIPWGGRTDTQYF
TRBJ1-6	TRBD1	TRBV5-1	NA	TGCGCCAGCAGCTCTAGACAGGGCTTCAATTCACCCCTCCACTTT	CASSSRQGFNSPLHF
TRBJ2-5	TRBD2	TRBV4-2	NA	TGTGCCAGCAGCCAAGGGTTGCTAGCGGGAGGGGGGGGAGAGACCCAGTACTTC	CASSQGLLAGGGGETQYF
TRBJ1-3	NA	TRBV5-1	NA	TGCGCCAGCAGCTTAGTCATTGGAAACACCATATATTTT	CASSLVIGNTIYF
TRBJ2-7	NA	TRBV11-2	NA	TGTGCCAGCAGCTTAGTTGCGTGGGGACATTACTCCTACGAGCAGTACTTC	CASSLVAWGHYSYEQYF
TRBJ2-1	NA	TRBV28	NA	TGTGCCAGCAGTCACGCCCGGAGCTCCTACAATGAGCAGTTCTTC	CASSHARSSYNEQFF
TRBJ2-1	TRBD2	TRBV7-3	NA	TGTGCCAGCAGCAAGGGACTAGCGGGGTACAATGAGCAGTTCTTC	CASSKGLAGYNEQFF
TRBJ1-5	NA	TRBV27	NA	TGTGCCAGCAGTTGGACTAGCGGCCCAAATCAGCCCCAGCATTTT	CASSWTSGPNQPQHF
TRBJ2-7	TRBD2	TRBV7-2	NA	TGTGCCAGCAGCTTCGGGACTATGCGCGAGCAGTACTTC	CASSFGTMREQYF
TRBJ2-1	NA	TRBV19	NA	TGTGCCAGTAGTCGCAGGTACCCCTACAATGAGCAGTTCTTC	CASSRRYPYNEQFF
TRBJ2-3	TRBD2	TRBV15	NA	TGTGCCACCAGGCCGGGAGGCTCCACAGATACGCAGTATTTT	CATRPGGSTDTQYF
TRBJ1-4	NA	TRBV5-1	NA	TGCGCCAGCAGCTTGAGGGCCGGGCCCATCGGTGAAAAACTGTTTTTT	CASSLRAGPIGEKLFF
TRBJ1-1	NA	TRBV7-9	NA	TGTGCCAGCAGCTTTCAGGGGACGAACACTGAAGCTTTCTTT	CASSFQGTNTEAFF
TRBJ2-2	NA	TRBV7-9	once	TGTGCCAGCAGCCCAACCACAGGGACCGGGGAGCTGTTTTTT	CASSPTTGTGELFF
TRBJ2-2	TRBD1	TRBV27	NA	TGTGCCAGCAGTTTACGGTGGACAGGGGCTACCGGGGAGCTGTTTTTT	CASSLRWTGATGELFF
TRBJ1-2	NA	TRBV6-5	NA	TGTGCCAGCAATTTCGTTGGCTACACCTTC	CASNFVGYTF
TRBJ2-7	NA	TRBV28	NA	TGTGCCAGCAGTGGGAATTTTGGAGTCTACGAGCAGTACTTC	CASSGNFGVYEQYF
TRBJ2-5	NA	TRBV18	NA	TGTGCCAGCTCACCGCAGGGGTCTGGGGACGTGTACCAGTACTTC	CASSPQGSGDVYQYF
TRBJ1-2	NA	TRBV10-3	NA	TGTGCCATCAGTGAGGGTGGTGGGGGGCGGCATGGCTACACCTTC	CAISEGGGGRHGYTF
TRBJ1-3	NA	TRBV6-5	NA	TGTGCCAGCAGTTATTCGTCGGTCGTGGGAAACACCATATATTTT	CASSYSSVVGNTIYF
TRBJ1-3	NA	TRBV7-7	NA	TGTGCCAGCAGCTTATTCCCTGGTCCTGGAAACACCATATATTTT	CASSLFPGPGNTIYF
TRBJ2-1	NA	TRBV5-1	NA	TGCGCCAGCAGCTTGGTTGCGGGTATCCCCTACAATGAGCAGTTCTTC	CASSLVAGIPYNEQFF
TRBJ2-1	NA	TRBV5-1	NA	TGCGCCAGCAGCTTGAGCACAGGGACGTACAATGAGCAGTTCTTC	CASSLSTGTYNEQFF
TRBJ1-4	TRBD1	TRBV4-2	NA	TGTGCCAGCAGCCTCAGGGGGCTTAATGAAAAACTGTTTTTT	CASSLRGLNEKLFF
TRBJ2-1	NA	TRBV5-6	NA	TGTGCCAGCAGCCCCCTTCGCGGGTTCTTCGATGAGCAGTTCTTC	CASSPLRGFFDEQFF